This T cell receptor beta chain was recorded in a study of blood T cell repertoires in COVID-19. Study at large: Both acute and convalescent COVID-19 samples were obtained from the United States, Italy and Spain.

In germline, CDR1 is GTSNPN, CDR2 SVGIG (reference sequence). Losses at the gene ends were 5 bases for V and 11 bases for J; bases not matched to a gene: 11. The CDR3 is 14 residues long. In the authors' workflow: Estimated nucleated cell counts came from reference gene primer amplification. Here immunoSEQ multiplex PCR was the method, and the copy in TCRdb shows in-frame clones only, minus some. That table supplies the V and J calls and clone size; D and trimming were determined from the DNA. The table has roughly 38,000 clones, approximately 81% seen once. The clonotype was recovered from a man in his fifties or sixties in a cohort sampled during active COVID-19. The chain is built from TRBV30 and TRBJ2-3, with 12 bases identical to TRBD2. The sample consisted of peripheral blood. For the CDR3, the DNA is TGTGCCTGGGCCGGCCTAGCGGGGGGGGTTGGGCAGTATTTT. Residues: CAWAGLAGGVGQYF.